The clone carrying this T cell receptor (beta chain) was observed a handful of times. The sample contains more than one DNA sequence encoding this CDR3. This CDR3 spans 14 amino acids. The ends lost 6 bases at V and 1 base at J; junction bases unmatched: 1. From germline, CDR1 is LNHDA and CDR2 SQIVND (reference sequence). This sample is drawn from a study of blood T cell repertoires in COVID-19. The overall study: COVID-19 samples, acute and convalescent, were from the United States, Italy and Spain. PBMCs, B-cell-depleted T cells, or T cells provided the cDNA or gDNA that made up the material.

Original data processing: Reference gene primer amplification in the assay estimated nucleated cell counts. The method was immunoSEQ multiplex PCR; TCRdb's version includes in-frame clones alone and lacks a portion of them. That table gives V, J and clone size, and the DNA gave D and trimming. The data contain a few hundred thousand clones, around four fifths of them singletons. While infection was still active, Seattle patients were enrolled and then followed longitudinally. This sequence joins TRBV19 and TRBJ1-5; 9 bases are shared with TRBD1. What was sequenced was peripheral blood. The receptor was derived from an elderly woman with COVID-19, enrolled during active disease. DNA of the CDR3: TGTGCCAGTAGGGGACAGGGAAGCAATCAGCCCCAGCATTTT. Translated: CASRGQGSNQPQHF.